These 20 T cell receptor beta chains were all obtained from the same sample, sequenced in a study of high-grade serous ovarian cancer treatment subgroups. The tumor samples were collected prior to definitive surgery or chemotherapy. Clones were read by immunoSEQ multiplex PCR, and TCRdb kept only the in-frame ones, dropping some. The profile covers about 12,000 clones, with 80% to 90% appearing a single time and approximately 2.9% taken by the ten largest. Input material: tumor tissue. The receptors come from a human donor with high-grade serous ovarian cancer.

The chain carries TRBV7-8 and TRBJ1-1; D perhaps matches TRBD1 (6 bases). The CDR3 is 14 amino acids. V was shortened by 5 bases and J by 5 bases, with 15 bases between the two germline ends. The V gene's germline CDR1 is SGHVS and CDR2 FQNEAQ. CDR3 DNA sequence: TGTGCCAGCAGCGCCCAGGGGTTCGGGACTGAAGCTTTCTTT. It is translated as CASSAQGFGTEAFF.

The chain carries TRBV7-2 and TRBJ1-5; the match to TRBD1 covers 9 bases. CDR3 length equals 15 residues. Germline trimming cut 0 bases from V and 7 bases from J; bases unmatched to any gene: 4. Germline V gene lookup returns CDR1 SGHTA and CDR2 FQGNSA. The CDR3 sequence is CASSLAGQGWQPQHF. The CDR3 DNA reads TGTGCCAGCAGCTTAGCGGGACAGGGTTGGCAGCCCCAGCATTTT.

The chain combines TRBV7-2 with TRBJ1-2; 7 bases map to TRBD1. The CDR3 has 13 amino acids. CDR1 and CDR2 (germline): SGHTA, FQGNSA. With V trimmed by 3 bases and J by 7 bases, 5 bases remained unmatched. CDR3 sequence: CASSFGRGSGYTF. The CDR3 DNA follows: TGTGCCAGCAGCTTCGGCAGGGGGTCTGGCTACACCTTC.

This clone was seen a handful of times. This rearrangement joins TRBV10-3 to TRBJ1-1; TRBD1 aligns across 7 bases. CDR3 length: 14 residues. The germline V gene encodes CDR1 ENHRY and CDR2 SYGVKD. V gave up 8 bases and J gave up 5 bases; unmatched junction bases: 11. The chain's CDR3 is CAIFGEGARTEAFF. The CDR3 nucleotides read TGTGCCATCTTCGGCGAGGGGGCTCGTACTGAAGCTTTCTTT.

The chain has TRBV18 and TRBJ2-7; tentative D call: TRBD1 (6 bases). Germline V CDR1 and CDR2: KGHSH, LQKENI. V was pared by 5 bases and J by 1 base, with 12 bases between. The CDR3 is 14 residues long. CDR3 residues: CASSTTTGSYEQYF. CDR3 coding DNA: TGTGCCAGCTCAACGACGACAGGTTCCTACGAGCAGTACTTC. Full variable domain (remainder filled in from reference TRBV18 and TRBJ2-7): NAGVMQNPRHLVRRRGQEARLRCSPMKGHSHVYWYRQLPEEGLKFMVYLQKENIIDESGMPKERFSAEFPKEGPSILRIQQVVRGDSAAYFCASSTTTGSYEQYFGPGTRLTVT.

This clone was counted only a few times. The rearrangement joins TRBV6-1 to TRBJ1-1; D is possibly TRBD1 (5 bases). Germline CDR1 is MNHNS and CDR2 is SASEGT. The CDR3 totals 11 residues. V lost 4 bases and J lost 6, with 6 bases in between. The CDR3 nucleotides are TGTGCCAGCAGTGGGACATCTGAAGCTTTCTTT. It encodes CASSGTSEAFF.

This clone came up a few times. The chain carries TRBV6-1 and TRBJ2-2, with D possibly matching TRBD2 (5 bases). The germline V gene encodes CDR1 MNHNS and CDR2 SASEGT. The CDR3 has 13 residues. The V end lost 5 bases, the J end lost 6 bases, and 10 bases lay between the germline ends. As DNA, the CDR3 is TGTGCCAGCAGTCTCCGGACTGCCGGGGAGCTGTTTTTT. Amino acid sequence: CASSLRTAGELFF.

The J gene is TRBJ2-3, the V gene TRBV7-2; no clear D gene. V shed 4 bases and J shed 4 bases, with 18 bases lying between them. The CDR3 length is 16 residues. Germline CDR1 reads SGHTA; CDR2 reads FQGNSA. The CDR3 reads CASSYLPLTFADTQYF. The CDR3 DNA reads TGTGCCAGCAGCTACCTTCCGCTAACTTTCGCAGATACGCAGTATTTT. Complete variable domain (other parts from reference TRBV7-2 and TRBJ2-3): GAGVSQSPSNKVTEKGKDVELRCDPISGHTALYWYRQSLGQGLEFLIYFQGNSAPDKSGLPSDRFSAERTGGSVSTLTIQRTQQEDSAVYLCASSYLPLTFADTQYFGPGTRLTVL.

This clone appeared once. The chain links TRBV2 to TRBJ2-3; D uncertain. Germline V gene sequence: CDR1 SNHLY, CDR2 FYNNEI. The CDR3 runs 14 residues. Trimming left V 3 bases short and J 1 base short, with 8 bases between. Here the CDR3 reads CASSDSSRTDTQYF. DNA for the CDR3: TGTGCCAGCAGTGACAGTTCGCGCACAGATACGCAGTATTTT.

This chain uses TRBV5-4 with TRBJ1-3; D remains unclear. V lost 4 bases and J lost 0, with 11 bases in between. Germline lookup yields CDR1 SGHNT and CDR2 YYREEE (reference sequence). The CDR3 is 15 amino acids. CDR3 bases: TGTGCCAGCAGCCAGAGTCGGGGCTCTGGAAACACCATATATTTT. Its protein is CASSQSRGSGNTIYF.

The rearrangement uses TRBV29-1 and TRBJ2-7, with 9 bases aligning to TRBD1. Germline trimming cut 6 bases from V and 4 bases from J; bases unmatched to any gene: 10. Germline V gives CDR1 SQVTM, CDR2 ANQGSEA. This CDR3 comprises 14 residues. CDR3 loop: CSVRTGQGSYEQYF. The CDR3 DNA reads as TGCAGCGTCCGGACGGGACAGGGAAGTTACGAGCAGTACTTC.

The chain couples TRBV14 to TRBJ1-1, with 7 positions matching TRBD1. Germline V CDR1 and CDR2: SGHDN, FVKESK. This CDR3 is 13 amino acids long. The ends lost 7 bases at V and 6 bases at J; junction bases unmatched: 8. The CDR3 DNA reads TGTGCCAGCACCCTAATGACAGGGTCTGAAGCTTTCTTT. It yields the protein CASTLMTGSEAFF.

The genes are TRBV5-1 and TRBJ1-5; D might be TRBD1 (5 bases). V dropped 0 bases and J dropped 2 bases, with 6 bases sitting between them. Germline CDR1 SGHRS, CDR2 YFSETQ. This CDR3 has 14 residues. Written as DNA, the CDR3 is TGCGCCAGCAGCTTGGGAGGGGGCAATCAGCCCCAGCATTTT. Its protein product is CASSLGGGNQPQHF. Filled out from reference TRBV5-1 and TRBJ1-5, the complete variable domain reads KAGVTQTPRYLIKTRGQQVTLSCSPISGHRSVSWYQQTPGQGLQFLFEYFSETQRNKGNFPGRFSGRQFSNSRSEMNVSTLELGDSALYLCASSLGGGNQPQHFGDGTRLSIL.

This chain connects TRBV7-6 to TRBJ1-4, with unresolved D. The germline V gene has CDR1 SGHVS and CDR2 FNYEAQ. V lost 5 bases, J lost 0 bases, and 10 bases lay in between. The CDR3 has 15 residues. The CDR3 DNA sequence: TGTGCCAGCAGCCCCACCCGGGCAACTAATGAAAAACTGTTTTTT. It is translated as CASSPTRATNEKLFF.

This clone was picked up one time. The chain has TRBV11-2 and TRBJ2-5; D gene ambiguous. The germline V gene has CDR1 SGHAT and CDR2 FQNNGV. V lost 5 bases, J lost 5 bases, and 12 bases lay in between. The CDR3 runs to 13 residues. The CDR3 region has the DNA TGTGCCAGCAGCAGGCAATCGCTGGAGACCCAGTACTTC. This sequence encodes CASSRQSLETQYF.

The table lists this clone with a few counts. V usage is TRBV7-2 and J usage is TRBJ2-1, with 7 positions matching TRBD1. Germline CDR1 and CDR2: SGHTA and FQGNSA. This CDR3 is 17 amino acids long. V was pared by 5 bases and J by 4 bases, with 14 bases of the junction left unmatched. The CDR3 reads CASSPRKLDRNYNEQFF. CDR3 bases: TGTGCCAGCAGCCCTAGAAAACTGGACAGGAATTACAATGAGCAGTTCTTC.

The J gene is TRBJ2-3, the V gene TRBV7-2; D is unclear. The CDR3 is 12 residues long. Germline V lookup: CDR1 SGHTA, CDR2 FQGNSA. The V end was cut by 5 bases, the J end by 7 bases, with 10 bases between. CDR3 residues: CASSPVLNTQYF. Written as DNA, the CDR3 is TGTGCCAGCAGCCCCGTACTAAATACGCAGTATTTT.

The chain combines TRBV5-4 with TRBJ2-2, with 13 bases identical to TRBD2. V was pared by 5 bases and J by 2 bases, with 6 bases of the junction left unmatched. The CDR3 consists of 17 residues. Germline V CDR1 and CDR2: SGHNT, YYREEE (reference sequence). The CDR3 DNA follows: TGTGCCAGCAGTCCCGGGACTAGCGGGGTCAACACCGGGGAGCTGTTTTTT. The encoded protein is CASSPGTSGVNTGELFF.

The V gene is TRBV19, the J gene TRBJ1-1; 9 nucleotides line up with TRBD1. The germline gives CDR1 LNHDA, CDR2 SQIVND (reference sequence). The CDR3 extends over 15 amino acids. With V trimmed by 6 bases and J by 3 bases, 8 bases remained unmatched. The CDR3 nucleotides are TGTGCCAGTAGAACAGGGGGCGAGGGGTACACTGAAGCTTTCTTT. Amino acid sequence: CASRTGGEGYTEAFF.

CDR3 sequence: CSASGTENTEAFF. The CDR3 DNA sequence: TGCAGCGCCTCCGGGACAGAGAACACTGAAGCTTTCTTT. The chain carries TRBV29-1 and TRBJ1-1, with 7 bases that match TRBD1. Germline loops: CDR1 SQVTM, CDR2 ANQGSEA. With 7 bases clipped from V and 1 base from J, the junction kept 6 bases outside the gene matches. The CDR3 spans 13 residues.